This T cell receptor beta chain is drawn from a study of preoperative IRX-2 immunotherapy in early breast cancer. TCRdb's table, derived via immunoSEQ multiplex PCR, lists solely in-frame clones and lacks some. The sample lists roughly 3,200 clones; around 80% were seen once. Stated treatment: preoperative locoregional IRX-2 cytokine immunotherapy. Preoperative locoregional IRX-2 cytokine immunotherapy was tested in the phase Ib source study. This CDR3 contains 14 residues. Looked up from germline, CDR1 is MDHEN and CDR2 is SYDVKM. Trimming cost V 10 bases and J 1 base; bases outside gene matches: 7. The clonotype comes from a human donor with breast cancer. The chain recombines TRBV28 with TRBJ1-5; 7 bases are shared with TRBD1. The specimen comprised tumor tissue, sampled after IRX-2 immunotherapy. CDR3 DNA sequence: TGTGCCACTCGCAGGGGGGAGAGCAATCAGCCCCAGCATTTT. This gives the protein CATRRGESNQPQHF. The full variable domain, with the rest looked up from reference TRBV28 and TRBJ1-5, is DVKVTQSSRYLVKRTGEKVFLECVQDMDHENMFWYRQDPGLGLRLIYFSYDVKMKEKGDIPEGYSVSREKKERFSLILESASTNQTSMYLCATRRGESNQPQHFGDGTRLSIL.